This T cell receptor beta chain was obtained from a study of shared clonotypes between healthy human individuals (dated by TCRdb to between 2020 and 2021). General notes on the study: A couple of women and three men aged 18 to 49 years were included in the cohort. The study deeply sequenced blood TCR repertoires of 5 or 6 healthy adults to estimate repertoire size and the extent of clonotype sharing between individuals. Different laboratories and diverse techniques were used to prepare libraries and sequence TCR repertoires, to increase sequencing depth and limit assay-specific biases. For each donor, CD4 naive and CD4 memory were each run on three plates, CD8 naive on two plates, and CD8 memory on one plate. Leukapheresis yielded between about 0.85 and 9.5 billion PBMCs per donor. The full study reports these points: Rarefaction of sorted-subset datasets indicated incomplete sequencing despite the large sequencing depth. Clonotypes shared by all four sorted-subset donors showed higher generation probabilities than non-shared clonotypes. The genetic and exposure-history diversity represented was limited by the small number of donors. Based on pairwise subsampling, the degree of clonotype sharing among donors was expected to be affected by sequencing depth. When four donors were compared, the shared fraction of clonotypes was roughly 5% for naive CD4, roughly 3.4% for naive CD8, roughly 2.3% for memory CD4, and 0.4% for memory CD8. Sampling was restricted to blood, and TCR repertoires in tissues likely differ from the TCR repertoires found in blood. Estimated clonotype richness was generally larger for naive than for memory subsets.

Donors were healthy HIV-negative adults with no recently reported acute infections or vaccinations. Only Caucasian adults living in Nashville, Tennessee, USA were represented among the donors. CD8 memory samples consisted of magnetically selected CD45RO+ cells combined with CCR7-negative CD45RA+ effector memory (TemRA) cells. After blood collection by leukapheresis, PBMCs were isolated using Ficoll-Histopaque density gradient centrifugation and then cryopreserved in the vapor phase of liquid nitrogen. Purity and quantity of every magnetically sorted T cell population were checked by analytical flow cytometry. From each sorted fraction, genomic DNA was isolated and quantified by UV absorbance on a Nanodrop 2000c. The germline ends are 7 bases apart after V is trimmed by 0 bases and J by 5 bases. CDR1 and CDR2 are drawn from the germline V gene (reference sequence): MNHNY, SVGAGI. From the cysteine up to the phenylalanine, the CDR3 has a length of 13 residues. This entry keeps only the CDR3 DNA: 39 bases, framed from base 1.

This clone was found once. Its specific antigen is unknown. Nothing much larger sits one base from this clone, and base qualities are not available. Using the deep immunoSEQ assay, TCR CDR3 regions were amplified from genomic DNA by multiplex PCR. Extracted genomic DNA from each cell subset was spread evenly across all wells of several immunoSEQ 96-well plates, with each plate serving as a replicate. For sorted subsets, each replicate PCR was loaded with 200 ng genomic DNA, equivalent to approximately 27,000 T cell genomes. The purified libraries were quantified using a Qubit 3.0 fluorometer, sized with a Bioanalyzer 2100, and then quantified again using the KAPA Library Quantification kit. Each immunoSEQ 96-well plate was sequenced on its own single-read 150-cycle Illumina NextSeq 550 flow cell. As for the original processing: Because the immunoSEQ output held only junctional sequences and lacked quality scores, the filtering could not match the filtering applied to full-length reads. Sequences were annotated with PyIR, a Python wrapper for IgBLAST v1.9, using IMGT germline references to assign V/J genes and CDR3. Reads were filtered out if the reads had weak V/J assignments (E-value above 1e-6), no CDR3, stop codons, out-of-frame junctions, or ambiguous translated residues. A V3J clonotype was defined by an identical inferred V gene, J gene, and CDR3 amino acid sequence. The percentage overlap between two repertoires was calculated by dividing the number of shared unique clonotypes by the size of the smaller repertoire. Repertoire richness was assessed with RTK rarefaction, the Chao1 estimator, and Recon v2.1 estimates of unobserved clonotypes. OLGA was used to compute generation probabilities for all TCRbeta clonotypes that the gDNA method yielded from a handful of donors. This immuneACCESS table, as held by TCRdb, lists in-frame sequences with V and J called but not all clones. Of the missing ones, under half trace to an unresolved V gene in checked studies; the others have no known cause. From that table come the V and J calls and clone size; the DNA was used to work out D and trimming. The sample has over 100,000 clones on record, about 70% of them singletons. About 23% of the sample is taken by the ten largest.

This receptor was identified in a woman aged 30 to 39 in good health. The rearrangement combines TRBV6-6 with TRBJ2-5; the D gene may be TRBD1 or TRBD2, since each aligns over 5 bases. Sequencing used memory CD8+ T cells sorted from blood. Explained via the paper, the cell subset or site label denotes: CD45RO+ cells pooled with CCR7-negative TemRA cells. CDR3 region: CASSYSREETQYF. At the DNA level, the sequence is TGTGCCAGCAGTTACTCCAGGGAGGAGACCCAGTACTTC.